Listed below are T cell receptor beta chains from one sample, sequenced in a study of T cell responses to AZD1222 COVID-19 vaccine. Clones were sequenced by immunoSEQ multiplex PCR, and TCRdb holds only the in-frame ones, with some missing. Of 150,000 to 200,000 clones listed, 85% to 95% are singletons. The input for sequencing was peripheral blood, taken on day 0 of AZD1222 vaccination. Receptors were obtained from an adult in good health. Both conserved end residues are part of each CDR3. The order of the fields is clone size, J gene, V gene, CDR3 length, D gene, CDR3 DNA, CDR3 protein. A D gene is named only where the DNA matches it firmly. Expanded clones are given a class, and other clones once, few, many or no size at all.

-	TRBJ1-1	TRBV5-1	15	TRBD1	TGCGCCAGCAGCCGAGGACAGGGGGGGAACACTGAAGCTTTCTTT	CASSRGQGGNTEAFF
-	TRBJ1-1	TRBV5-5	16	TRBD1	TGTGCCAGCAGCTTGGTCGGGACAGGGAGGCGCACTGAAGCTTTCTTT	CASSLVGTGRRTEAFF
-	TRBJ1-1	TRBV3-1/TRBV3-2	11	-	TGTGCCAGCTCGTACGGGGGGGAAGCTTTCTTT	CASSYGGEAFF
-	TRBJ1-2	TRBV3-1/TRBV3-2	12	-	TGTGCCAGCAGCCGTTTTGCTAGTGGCTACACCTTC	CASSRFASGYTF
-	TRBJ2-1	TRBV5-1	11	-	TGCGCCACTCGAGGGGTGGGTGAGCAGTTCTTC	CATRGVGEQFF
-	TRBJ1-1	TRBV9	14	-	TGTGCCAGCAGCGTAGAACCTGCGAACACTGAAGCTTTCTTT	CASSVEPANTEAFF
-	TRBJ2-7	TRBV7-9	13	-	TGTGCCAGCAGCCCTGCGGCTTCATACGAGCAGTACTTC	CASSPAASYEQYF
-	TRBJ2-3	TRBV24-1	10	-	TGTGCCTCAGGAGATGATACGCAGTATTTT	CASGDDTQYF
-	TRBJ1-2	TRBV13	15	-	TGTGCCAGCAGCACCAGGCAAGGGGCTAACTATGGCTACACCTTC	CASSTRQGANYGYTF
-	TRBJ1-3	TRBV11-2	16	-	TGTGCCAGCAGCTTAGGGGGAAAGAGCTCTGGAAACACCATATATTTT	CASSLGGKSSGNTIYF
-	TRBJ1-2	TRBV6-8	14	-	TGTGCCAGCAGGGGGGGGCAGGGACTCTATGGCTACACCTTC	CASRGGQGLYGYTF
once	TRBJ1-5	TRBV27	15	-	TGTGCCAGCAGTTTGATGGGCAGAAAGAATCAGCCCCAGCATTTT	CASSLMGRKNQPQHF
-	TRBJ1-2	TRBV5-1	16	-	TGCGCCAGCAGCTTGGCACCGGGTATTGCCGGATATGGCTACACCTTC	CASSLAPGIAGYGYTF
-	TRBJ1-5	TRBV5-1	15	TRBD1	TGCGCCAGCAGCGCGTGGACAGGGGATAATCAGCCCCAGCATTTT	CASSAWTGDNQPQHF
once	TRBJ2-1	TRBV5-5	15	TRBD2	TGTGCCAGCAGCCTAGGCGGGACTAGGCACAATGAGCAGTTCTTC	CASSLGGTRHNEQFF
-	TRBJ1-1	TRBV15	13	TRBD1	TGTGCCACCGCCGGGACAGGTCTCCCTGAAGCTTTCTTT	CATAGTGLPEAFF
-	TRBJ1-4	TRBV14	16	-	TGTGCCAGCAGCCAAGATATTGGGCCACGAGGTGAAAAACTGTTTTTT	CASSQDIGPRGEKLFF
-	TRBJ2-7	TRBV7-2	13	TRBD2	TGTGCCAGCAGTAGCGGGAGGGCCTACGAGCAGTACTTC	CASSSGRAYEQYF
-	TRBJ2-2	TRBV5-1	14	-	TGCGCCAGCAGCTTGGTAGGGAACACCGGGGAGCTGTTTTTT	CASSLVGNTGELFF
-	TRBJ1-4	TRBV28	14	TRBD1	TGTGCCAGCAGTTTGTGGGACAGGGATGAAAAACTGTTTTTT	CASSLWDRDEKLFF
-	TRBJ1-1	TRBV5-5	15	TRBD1	TGTGCCAGCAGCTTATCCGGGACAGGGAACACTGAAGCTTTCTTT	CASSLSGTGNTEAFF
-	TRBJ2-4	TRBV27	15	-	TGTGCCAGCGACATGGGAAGACTAGCCAAAAACATTCAGTACTTC	CASDMGRLAKNIQYF
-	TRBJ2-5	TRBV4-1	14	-	TGCGCCAGCAGCCCTGGGGGGCTTGAGGAGACCCAGTACTTC	CASSPGGLEETQYF
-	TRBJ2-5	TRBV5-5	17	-	TGTGCCAGCAGCCTACCCGCAGGGGCGCCAAGGGAGGAGACCCAGTACTTC	CASSLPAGAPREETQYF
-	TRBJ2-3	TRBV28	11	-	TGTGCCAGCAGCCCAGGAGATACGCAGTATTTT	CASSPGDTQYF
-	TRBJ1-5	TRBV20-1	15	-	TGCAGTGCTAGTACCCCTGCGGGGGCAAGTCAGCCCCAGCATTTT	CSASTPAGASQPQHF
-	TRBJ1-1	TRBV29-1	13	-	TGCAGCGCCCAGATGGGAGGGAACACTGAAGCTTTCTTT	CSAQMGGNTEAFF
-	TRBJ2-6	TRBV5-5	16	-	TGTGCCAGCAGAGGCCCTAGGGGATCTGGGGCCAACGTCCTGACTTTC	CASRGPRGSGANVLTF
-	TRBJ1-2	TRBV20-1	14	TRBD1	TGCAGTGCTAGTGGGTCGACAGGGAACTATGGCTACACCTTC	CSASGSTGNYGYTF
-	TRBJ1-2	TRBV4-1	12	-	TGCGCCAGCAGCCAAGGGGTTGGTGGCTACACCTTC	CASSQGVGGYTF
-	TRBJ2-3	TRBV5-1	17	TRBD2	TGCGCCAGCAGCTTGGATCTCTCCCTTAGCGGGAGGGATACGCAGTATTTT	CASSLDLSLSGRDTQYF
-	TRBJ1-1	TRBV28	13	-	TGTGCCAGCAGTTTAACAGGCGGAACTGAAGCTTTCTTT	CASSLTGGTEAFF
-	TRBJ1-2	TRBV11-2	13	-	TGTGCCAGCAGCCCGGGGCAGCTTTATGGCTACACCTTC	CASSPGQLYGYTF
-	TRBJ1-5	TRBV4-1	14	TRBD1	TGCGCCAGCAGCCCCGGACAGGGAGGACAGCCCCAGCATTTT	CASSPGQGGQPQHF
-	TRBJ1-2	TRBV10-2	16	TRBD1	TGCGCCAGCAGTACCTCCGGGACAGGGAGGGACTATGGCTACACCTTC	CASSTSGTGRDYGYTF
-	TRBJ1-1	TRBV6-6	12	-	TGTGCCAGCAGACGCCTTAACACTGAAGCTTTCTTT	CASRRLNTEAFF
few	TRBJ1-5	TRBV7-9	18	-	TGTGCCAGCAGCTTAGGACCGTTGACAGGCGGAAGCAATCAGCCCCAGCATTTT	CASSLGPLTGGSNQPQHF
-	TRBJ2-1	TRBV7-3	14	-	TGTGCCAGCAGCTTAATGGCAGGGGTTAATGAGCAGTTCTTC	CASSLMAGVNEQFF
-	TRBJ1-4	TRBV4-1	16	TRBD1	TGCGCCAGCAGCCAAGATGGAGGACAGGGATATGAAAAACTGTTTTTT	CASSQDGGQGYEKLFF
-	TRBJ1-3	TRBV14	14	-	TGTGCCAGCAGCCGTACGGGAGGTGGAAACACCATATATTTT	CASSRTGGGNTIYF
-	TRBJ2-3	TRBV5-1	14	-	TGCGCCAGCAGCTTGAGACAGGGCACAGATACGCAGTATTTT	CASSLRQGTDTQYF
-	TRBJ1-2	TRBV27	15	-	TGTGCCAGCAGTTTCCGGGACTCAACGGTCGGGGGCTACACCTTC	CASSFRDSTVGGYTF
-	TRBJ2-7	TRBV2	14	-	TGTGCCAGCAGTGGGGTGACAGAGACCTACGAGCAGTACTTC	CASSGVTETYEQYF
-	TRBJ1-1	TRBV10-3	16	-	TGTGCCATCAGTGAGTCGGGAAAGTTAGGGAACACTGAAGCTTTCTTT	CAISESGKLGNTEAFF
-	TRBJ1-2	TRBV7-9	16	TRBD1	TGTGCCAGCAGCTTAGTAGGCGGGGGGGACAGGGACGGCTACACCTTC	CASSLVGGGDRDGYTF
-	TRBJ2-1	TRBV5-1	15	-	TGCGCCAGCAGCCCGAGCCTGGGTTCCTACAATGAGCAGTTCTTC	CASSPSLGSYNEQFF
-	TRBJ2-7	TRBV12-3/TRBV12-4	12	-	TGTGCCAGCACCGGGACCTCCATCGTTAAGTACTTC	CASTGTSIVKYF
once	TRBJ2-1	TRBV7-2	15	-	TGTGCCAGCAGCTTAGACCCATGGCGGGGAAATGAGCAGTTCTTC	CASSLDPWRGNEQFF
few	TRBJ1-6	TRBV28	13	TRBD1	TGTGCCAGCCGGAACAGGGGAAATTCACCCCTCCACTTT	CASRNRGNSPLHF
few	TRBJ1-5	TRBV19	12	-	TGTGCCAGTAGTATTTTCATCGAGCCCCAGCATTTT	CASSIFIEPQHF
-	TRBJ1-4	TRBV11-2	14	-	TGTGCCAGCAGCCCTGGACCCGTCCAGGAAAAACTGTTTTTT	CASSPGPVQEKLFF
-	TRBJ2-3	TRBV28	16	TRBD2	TGTGCCAGCAGTCTTGGACTAACTACTAGCGGGAGTACGCAGTATTTT	CASSLGLTTSGSTQYF